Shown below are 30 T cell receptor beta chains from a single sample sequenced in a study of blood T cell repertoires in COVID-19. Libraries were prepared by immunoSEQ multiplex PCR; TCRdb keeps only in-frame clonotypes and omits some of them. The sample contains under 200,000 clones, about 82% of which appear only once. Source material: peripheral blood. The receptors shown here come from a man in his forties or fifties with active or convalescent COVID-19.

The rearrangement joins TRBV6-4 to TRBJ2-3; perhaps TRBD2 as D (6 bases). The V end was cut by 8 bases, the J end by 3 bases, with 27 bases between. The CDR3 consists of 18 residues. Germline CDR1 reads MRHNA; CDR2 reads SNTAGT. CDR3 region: CASAVERGNSVSTDTQYF. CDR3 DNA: TGTGCCAGCGCGGTCGAACGGGGGAACAGCGTAAGTACAGATACGCAGTATTTT.

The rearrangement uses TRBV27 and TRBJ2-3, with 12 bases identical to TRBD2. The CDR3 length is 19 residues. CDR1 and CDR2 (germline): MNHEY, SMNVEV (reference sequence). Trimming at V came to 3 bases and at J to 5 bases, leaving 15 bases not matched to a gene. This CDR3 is CASSFSAGLAGTQGDTQYF. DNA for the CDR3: TGTGCCAGCAGTTTCTCAGCTGGACTAGCGGGAACACAAGGAGATACGCAGTATTTT.

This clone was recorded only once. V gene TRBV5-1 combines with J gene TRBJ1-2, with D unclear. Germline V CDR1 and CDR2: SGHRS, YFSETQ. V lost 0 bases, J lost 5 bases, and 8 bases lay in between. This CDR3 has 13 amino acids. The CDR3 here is CASSLGQRYGYTF. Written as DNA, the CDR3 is TGCGCCAGCAGCTTGGGGCAGCGTTATGGCTACACCTTC.

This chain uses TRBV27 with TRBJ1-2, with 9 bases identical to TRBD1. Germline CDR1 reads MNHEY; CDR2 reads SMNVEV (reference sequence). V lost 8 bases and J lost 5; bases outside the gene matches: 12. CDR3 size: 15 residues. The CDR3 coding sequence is TGTGCCAGCTCCCTTATGGGACAGGGAATATATGGCTACACCTTC. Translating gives CASSLMGQGIYGYTF.

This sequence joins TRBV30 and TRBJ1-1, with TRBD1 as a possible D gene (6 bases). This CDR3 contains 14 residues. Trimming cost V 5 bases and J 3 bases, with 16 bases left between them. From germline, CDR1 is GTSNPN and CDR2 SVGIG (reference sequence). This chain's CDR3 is CAWWGGLVYTEAFF. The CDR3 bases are TGTGCCTGGTGGGGGGGGCTTGTGTACACTGAAGCTTTCTTT.

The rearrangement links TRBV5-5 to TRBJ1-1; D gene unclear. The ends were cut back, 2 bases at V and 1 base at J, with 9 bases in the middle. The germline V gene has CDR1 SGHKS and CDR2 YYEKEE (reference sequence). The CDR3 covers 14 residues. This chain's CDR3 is CASSFSQRNTEAFF. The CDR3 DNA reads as TGTGCCAGCAGCTTTTCCCAGCGGAACACTGAAGCTTTCTTT.

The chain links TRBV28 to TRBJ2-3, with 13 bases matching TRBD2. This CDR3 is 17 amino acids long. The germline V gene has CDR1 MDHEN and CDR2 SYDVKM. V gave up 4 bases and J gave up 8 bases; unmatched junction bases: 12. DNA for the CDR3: TGTGCCAGCAGTTCCTCGGGACTAGCGGGGCCCGGAGGTACGCAGTATTTT. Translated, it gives CASSSSGLAGPGGTQYF.

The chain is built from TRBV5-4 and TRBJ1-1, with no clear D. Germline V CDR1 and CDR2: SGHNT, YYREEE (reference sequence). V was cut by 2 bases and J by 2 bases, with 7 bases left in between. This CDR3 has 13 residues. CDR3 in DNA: TGTGCCAGCAGCTTTCAGGCCAACACTGAAGCTTTCTTT. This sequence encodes CASSFQANTEAFF.

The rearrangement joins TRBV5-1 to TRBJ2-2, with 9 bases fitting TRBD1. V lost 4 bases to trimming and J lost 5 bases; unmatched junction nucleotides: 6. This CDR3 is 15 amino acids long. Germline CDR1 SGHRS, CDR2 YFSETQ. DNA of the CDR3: TGCGCCAGCAGCGCCGGGACAGGGTCAACCGGGGAGCTGTTTTTT. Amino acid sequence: CASSAGTGSTGELFF.

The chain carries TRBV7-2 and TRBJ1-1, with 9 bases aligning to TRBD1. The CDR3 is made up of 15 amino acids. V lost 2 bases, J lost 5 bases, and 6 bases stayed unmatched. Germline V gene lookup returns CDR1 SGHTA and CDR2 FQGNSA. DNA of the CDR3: TGTGCCAGCAGCTTACGGGACAGGGTTGGGACTGAAGCTTTCTTT. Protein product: CASSLRDRVGTEAFF.

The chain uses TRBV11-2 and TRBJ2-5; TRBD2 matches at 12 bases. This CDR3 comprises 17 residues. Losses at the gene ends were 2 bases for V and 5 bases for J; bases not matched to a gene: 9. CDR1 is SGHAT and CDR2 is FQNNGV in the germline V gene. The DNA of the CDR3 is TGTGCCAGCAGCTTACTGGTCGCTAGCGGGGGGGCGGAGACCCAGTACTTC. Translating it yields CASSLLVASGGAETQYF.

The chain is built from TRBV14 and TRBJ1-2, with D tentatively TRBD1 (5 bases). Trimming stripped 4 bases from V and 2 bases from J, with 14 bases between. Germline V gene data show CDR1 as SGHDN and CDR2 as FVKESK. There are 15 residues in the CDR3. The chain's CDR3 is CASSPLPAGNYGYTF. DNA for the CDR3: TGTGCCAGCAGCCCCCTACCAGCAGGGAACTATGGCTACACCTTC.

In nucleotides, the CDR3 is TGTGCCAGTAGTCGACTTAGCGGAATTAGCACAGATACGCAGTATTTT. This encodes CASSRLSGISTDTQYF. The chain joins TRBV19 to TRBJ2-3, with D tentatively TRBD2 (6 bases). Germline-derived CDR1 and CDR2 are LNHDA and SQIVND (reference sequence). CDR3 length: 16 residues. V lost 5 bases and J 0 bases, leaving 15 bases between the germline ends.

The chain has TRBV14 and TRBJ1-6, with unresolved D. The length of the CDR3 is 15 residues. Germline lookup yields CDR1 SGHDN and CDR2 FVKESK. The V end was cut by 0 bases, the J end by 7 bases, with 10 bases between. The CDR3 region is CASSQELGRNSPLHF. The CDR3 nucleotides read TGTGCCAGCAGCCAAGAGTTGGGCAGAAATTCACCCCTCCACTTT.

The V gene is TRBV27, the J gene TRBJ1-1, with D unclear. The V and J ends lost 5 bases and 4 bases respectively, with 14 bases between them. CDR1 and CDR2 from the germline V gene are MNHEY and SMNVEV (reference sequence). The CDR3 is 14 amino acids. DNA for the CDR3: TGTGCCAGCAGTCGTGATATGGGCAGCACTGAAGCTTTCTTT. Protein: CASSRDMGSTEAFF.

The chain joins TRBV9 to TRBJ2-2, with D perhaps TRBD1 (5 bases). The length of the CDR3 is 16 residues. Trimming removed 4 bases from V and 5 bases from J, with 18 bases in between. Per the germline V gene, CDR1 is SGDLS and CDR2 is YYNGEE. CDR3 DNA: TGTGCCAGCAGCATTGAGCAGGGAAGTTGGACCGGGGAGCTGTTTTTT. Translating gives CASSIEQGSWTGELFF. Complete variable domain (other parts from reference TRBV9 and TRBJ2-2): DSGVTQTPKHLITATGQRVTLRCSPRSGDLSVYWYQQSLDQGLQFLIQYYNGEERAKGNILERFSAQQFPDLHSELNLSSLELGDSALYFCASSIEQGSWTGELFFGEGSRLTVL.

CDR3 bases: TGCGCCAGCAGTTTAGGACTAGCGGGGACATACAGAAGCACAGATACGCAGTATTTT. Translation: CASSLGLAGTYRSTDTQYF. The V and J genes are TRBV5-1 and TRBJ2-3; TRBD2 aligns across 12 bases. Germline-derived CDR1 and CDR2 are SGHRS and YFSETQ. The CDR3 has 19 amino acids. The J segment lost 0 bases and the V segment lost 5 bases, leaving 13 bases of the junction unmatched.

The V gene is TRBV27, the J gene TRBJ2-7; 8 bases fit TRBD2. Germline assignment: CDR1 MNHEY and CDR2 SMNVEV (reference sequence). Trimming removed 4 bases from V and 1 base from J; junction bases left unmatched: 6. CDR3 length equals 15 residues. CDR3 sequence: CASSYRGGASYEQYF. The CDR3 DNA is TGTGCCAGCAGTTACCGGGGGGGGGCGTCCTACGAGCAGTACTTC.

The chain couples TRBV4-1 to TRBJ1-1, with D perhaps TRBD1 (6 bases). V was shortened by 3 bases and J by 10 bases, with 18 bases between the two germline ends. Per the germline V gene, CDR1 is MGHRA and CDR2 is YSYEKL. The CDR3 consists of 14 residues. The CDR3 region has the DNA TGCGCCAGCAGCCACCCCGAGCCAGGGGCAGTAGCTTTCTTT. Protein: CASSHPEPGAVAFF.

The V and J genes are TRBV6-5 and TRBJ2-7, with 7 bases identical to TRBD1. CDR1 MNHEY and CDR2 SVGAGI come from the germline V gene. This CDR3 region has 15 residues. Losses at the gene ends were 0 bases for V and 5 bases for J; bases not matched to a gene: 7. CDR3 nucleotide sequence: TGTGCCAGCAGTTACTCGCAGGGGACAGCCAACGAGCAGTACTTC. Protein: CASSYSQGTANEQYF.

CDR3 sequence (DNA): TGTGCCGCGGCCGGGACAGTCAACAATGAGCAGTTCTTC. This encodes CAAAGTVNNEQFF. This chain joins TRBV24-1 and TRBJ2-1; TRBD1 agrees at 7 bases. The V gene's germline CDR1 is KGHDR and CDR2 SFDVKD. The CDR3 length is 13 residues. The trim removed 12 bases at V and 5 bases at J, leaving 9 bases unmatched.

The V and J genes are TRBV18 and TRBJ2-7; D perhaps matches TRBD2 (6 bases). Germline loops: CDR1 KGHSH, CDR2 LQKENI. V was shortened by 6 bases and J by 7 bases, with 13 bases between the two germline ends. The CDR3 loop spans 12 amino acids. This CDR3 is CASSLDRGEQYF. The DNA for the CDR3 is TGTGCCAGCTCCCTGGACCGGGGGGAGCAGTACTTC.

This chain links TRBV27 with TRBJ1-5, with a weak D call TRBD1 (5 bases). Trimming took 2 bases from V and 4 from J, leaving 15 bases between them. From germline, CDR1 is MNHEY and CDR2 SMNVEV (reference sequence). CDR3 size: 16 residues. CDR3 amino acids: CASSLRGLDYNQPQHF. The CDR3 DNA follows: TGTGCCAGCAGTTTACGGGGACTGGATTATAATCAGCCCCAGCATTTT.

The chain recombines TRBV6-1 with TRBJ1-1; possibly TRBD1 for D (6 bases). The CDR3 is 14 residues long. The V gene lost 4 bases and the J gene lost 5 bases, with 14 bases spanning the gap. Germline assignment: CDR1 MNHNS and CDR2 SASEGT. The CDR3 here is CASSGPGGRTEAFF. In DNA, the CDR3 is TGTGCCAGCAGTGGGCCCGGGGGGCGGACTGAAGCTTTCTTT.

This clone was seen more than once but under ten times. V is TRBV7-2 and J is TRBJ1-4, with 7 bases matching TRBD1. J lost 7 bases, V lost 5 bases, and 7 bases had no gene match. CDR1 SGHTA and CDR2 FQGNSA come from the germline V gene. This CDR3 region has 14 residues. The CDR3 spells CASSEPGTVEKLFF. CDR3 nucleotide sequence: TGTGCCAGCAGCGAACCCGGGACAGTTGAAAAACTGTTTTTT.

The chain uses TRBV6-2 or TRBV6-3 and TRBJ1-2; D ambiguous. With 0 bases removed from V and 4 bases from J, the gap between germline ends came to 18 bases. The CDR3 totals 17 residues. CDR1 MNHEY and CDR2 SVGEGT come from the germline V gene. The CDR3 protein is CASSYSTLLSRGYGYTF. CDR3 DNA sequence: TGTGCCAGCAGTTACTCGACCTTGCTCAGCCGAGGCTATGGCTACACCTTC.

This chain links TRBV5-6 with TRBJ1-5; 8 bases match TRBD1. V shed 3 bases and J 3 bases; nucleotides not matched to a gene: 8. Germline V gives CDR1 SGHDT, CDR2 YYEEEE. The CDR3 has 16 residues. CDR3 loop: CASSSSGTGYNQPQHF. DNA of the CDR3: TGTGCCAGCAGCTCCTCCGGGACAGGCTACAATCAGCCCCAGCATTTT. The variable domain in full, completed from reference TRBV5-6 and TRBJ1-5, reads DAGVTQSPTHLIKTRGQQVTLRCSPKSGHDTVSWYQQALGQGPQFIFQYYEEEERQRGNFPDRFSGHQFPNYSSELNVNALLLGDSALYLCASSSSGTGYNQPQHFGDGTRLSIL.

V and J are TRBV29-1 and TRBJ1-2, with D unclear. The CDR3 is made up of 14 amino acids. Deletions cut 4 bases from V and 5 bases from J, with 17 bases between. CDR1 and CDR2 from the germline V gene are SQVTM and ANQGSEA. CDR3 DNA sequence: TGCAGCGTTGCCCAGACGCCTGGAGGATATGGCTACACCTTC. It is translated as CSVAQTPGGYGYTF.

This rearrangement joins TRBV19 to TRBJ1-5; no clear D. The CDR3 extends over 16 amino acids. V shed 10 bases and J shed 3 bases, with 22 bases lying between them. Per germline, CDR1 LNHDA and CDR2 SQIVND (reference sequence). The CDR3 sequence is CATAPEGGRNNQPQHF. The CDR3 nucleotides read TGTGCCACCGCCCCAGAAGGCGGGCGGAACAATCAGCCCCAGCATTTT.

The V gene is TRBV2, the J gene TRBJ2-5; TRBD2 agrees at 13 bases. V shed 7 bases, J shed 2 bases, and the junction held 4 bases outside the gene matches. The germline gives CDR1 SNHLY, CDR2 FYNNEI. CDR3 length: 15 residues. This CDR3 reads CASTQTSGGQETQYF. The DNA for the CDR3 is TGTGCCAGCACCCAGACTAGCGGGGGGCAAGAGACCCAGTACTTC.